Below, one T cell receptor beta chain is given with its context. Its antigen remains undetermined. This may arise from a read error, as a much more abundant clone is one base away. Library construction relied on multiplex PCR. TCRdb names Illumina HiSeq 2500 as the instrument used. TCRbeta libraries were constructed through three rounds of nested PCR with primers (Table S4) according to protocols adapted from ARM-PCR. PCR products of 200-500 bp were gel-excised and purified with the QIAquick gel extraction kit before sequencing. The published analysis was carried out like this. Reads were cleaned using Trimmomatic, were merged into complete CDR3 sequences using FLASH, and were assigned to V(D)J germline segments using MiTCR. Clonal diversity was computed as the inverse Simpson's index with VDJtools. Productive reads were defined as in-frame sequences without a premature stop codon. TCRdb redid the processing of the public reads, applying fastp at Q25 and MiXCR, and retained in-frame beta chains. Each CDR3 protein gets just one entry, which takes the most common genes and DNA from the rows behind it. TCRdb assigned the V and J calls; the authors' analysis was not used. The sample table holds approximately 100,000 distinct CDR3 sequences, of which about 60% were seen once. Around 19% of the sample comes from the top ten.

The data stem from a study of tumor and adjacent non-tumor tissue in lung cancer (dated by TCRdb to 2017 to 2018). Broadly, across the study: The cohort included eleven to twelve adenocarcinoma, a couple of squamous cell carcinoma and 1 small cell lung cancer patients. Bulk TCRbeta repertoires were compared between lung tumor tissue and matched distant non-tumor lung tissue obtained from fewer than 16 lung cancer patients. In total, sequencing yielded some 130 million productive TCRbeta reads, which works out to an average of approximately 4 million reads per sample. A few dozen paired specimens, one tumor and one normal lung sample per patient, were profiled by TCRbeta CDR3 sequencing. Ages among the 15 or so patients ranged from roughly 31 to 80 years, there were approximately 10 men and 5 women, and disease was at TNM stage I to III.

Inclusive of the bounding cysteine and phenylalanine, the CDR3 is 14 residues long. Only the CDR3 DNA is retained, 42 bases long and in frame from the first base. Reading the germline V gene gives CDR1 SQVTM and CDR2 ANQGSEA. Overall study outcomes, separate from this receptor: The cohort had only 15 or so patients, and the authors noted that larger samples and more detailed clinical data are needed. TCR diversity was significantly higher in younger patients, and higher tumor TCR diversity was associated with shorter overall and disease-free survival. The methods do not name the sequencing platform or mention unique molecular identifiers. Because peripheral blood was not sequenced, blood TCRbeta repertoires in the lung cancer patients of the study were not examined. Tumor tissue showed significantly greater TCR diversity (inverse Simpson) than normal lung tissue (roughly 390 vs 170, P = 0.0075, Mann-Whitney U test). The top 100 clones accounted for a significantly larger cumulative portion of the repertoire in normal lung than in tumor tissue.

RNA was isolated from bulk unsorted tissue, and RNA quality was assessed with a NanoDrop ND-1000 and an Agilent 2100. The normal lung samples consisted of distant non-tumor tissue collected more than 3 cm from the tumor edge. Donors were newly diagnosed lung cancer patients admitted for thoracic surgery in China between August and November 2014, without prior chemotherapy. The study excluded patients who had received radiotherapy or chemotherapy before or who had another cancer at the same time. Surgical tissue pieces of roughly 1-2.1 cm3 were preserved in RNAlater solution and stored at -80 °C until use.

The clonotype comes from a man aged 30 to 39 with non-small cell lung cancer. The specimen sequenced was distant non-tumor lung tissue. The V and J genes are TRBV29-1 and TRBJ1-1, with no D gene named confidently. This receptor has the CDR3 CSVEEDVLNAEAFF. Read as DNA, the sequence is TGCAGCGTTGAGGAAGACGTACTGAACGCTGAAGCTTTCTTT. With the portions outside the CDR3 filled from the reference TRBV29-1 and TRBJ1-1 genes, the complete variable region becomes SAVISQKPSRDICQRGTSLTIQCQVDSQVTMMFWYRQQPGQSLTLIATANQGSEATYESGFVIDKFPISRPNLTFSTLTVSNMSPEDSSIYLCSVEEDVLNAEAFFGQGTRLTVV.